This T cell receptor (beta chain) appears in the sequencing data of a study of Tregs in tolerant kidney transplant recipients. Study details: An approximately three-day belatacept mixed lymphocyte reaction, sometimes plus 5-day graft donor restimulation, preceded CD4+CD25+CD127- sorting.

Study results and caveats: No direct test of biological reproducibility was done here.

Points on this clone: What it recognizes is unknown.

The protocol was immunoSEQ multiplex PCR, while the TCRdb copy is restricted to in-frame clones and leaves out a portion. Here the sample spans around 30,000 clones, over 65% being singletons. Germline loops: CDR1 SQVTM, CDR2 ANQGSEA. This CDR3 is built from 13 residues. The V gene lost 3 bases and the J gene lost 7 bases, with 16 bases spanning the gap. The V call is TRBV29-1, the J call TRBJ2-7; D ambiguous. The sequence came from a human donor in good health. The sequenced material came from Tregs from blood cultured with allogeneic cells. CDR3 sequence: CSVDYGPLTEQYF. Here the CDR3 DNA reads TGCAGCGTTGACTATGGACCTCTGACAGAGCAGTACTTC.